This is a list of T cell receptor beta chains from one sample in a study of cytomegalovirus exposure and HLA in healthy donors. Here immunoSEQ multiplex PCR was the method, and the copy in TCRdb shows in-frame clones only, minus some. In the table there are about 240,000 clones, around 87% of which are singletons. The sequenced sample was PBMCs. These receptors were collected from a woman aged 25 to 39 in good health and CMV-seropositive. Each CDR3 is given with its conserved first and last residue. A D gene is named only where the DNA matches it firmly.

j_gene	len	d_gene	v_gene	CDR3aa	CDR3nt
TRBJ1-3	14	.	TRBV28	CASTSGTQGNTIYF	TGTGCCAGCACCTCAGGGACACAAGGAAACACCATATATTTT
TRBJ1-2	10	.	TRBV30	CAWAGNGYTF	TGTGCCTGGGCAGGGAATGGCTACACCTTC
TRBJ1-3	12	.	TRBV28	CAIRTDGNTIYF	TGTGCCATCAGGACAGATGGAAACACCATATATTTT
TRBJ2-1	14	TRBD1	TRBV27	CASKPGQDYNEQFF	TGTGCCAGCAAACCGGGACAGGATTACAATGAGCAGTTCTTC
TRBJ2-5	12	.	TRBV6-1	CASLTPGETQYF	TGTGCCAGCCTAACCCCGGGAGAGACCCAGTACTTC
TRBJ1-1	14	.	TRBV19	CASSIGTGWTEAFF	TGTGCCAGTAGTATCGGTACAGGGTGGACTGAAGCTTTCTTT
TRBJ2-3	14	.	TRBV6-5	CASSYGLDRWTQYF	TGTGCCAGCAGTTATGGTCTCGACAGGTGGACGCAGTATTTT
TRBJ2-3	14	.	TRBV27	CASRTTGVSDTQYF	TGTGCCAGTCGTACCACCGGGGTATCAGATACGCAGTATTTT
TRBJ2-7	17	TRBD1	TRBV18	CASSPLVSGTGSHEQYF	TGTGCCAGCTCACCACTCGTTTCGGGGACAGGGTCCCACGAGCAGTACTTC
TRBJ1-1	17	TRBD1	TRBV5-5	CASSYGTGGVRNTEAFF	TGTGCCAGCAGCTACGGGACAGGGGGCGTGAGAAACACTGAAGCTTTCTTT